Below are 31 T cell receptor beta chains sequenced from a single sample in a study of blood T cells in healthy people across ages. Primers used in a second PCR of about 7 to 12 cycles were a sample-barcoded 5' primer and a J-beta primer mix. TCRdb redid the calling of the 5' RACE reads with MiXCR, one entry per CDR3 protein. The sample records about 1,400,000 distinct CDR3 sequences, 42% being singletons. Input material: blood. Receptor source: a woman aged 18-29 years in good health.

The V gene is TRBV2, the J gene TRBJ2-1; 9 bases line up with TRBD2. The CDR3 runs to 16 residues. The V segment lost 4 bases and the J segment 5 bases; nucleotides outside the gene matches: 9. Germline V gives CDR1 SNHLY, CDR2 FYNNEI. CDR3 nucleotide sequence: TGTGCCAGCAGTGGAGGGGCGGGAGGGGGCCACAATGAGCAGTTCTTC. Its translation is CASSGGAGGGHNEQFF.

V usage is TRBV5-6 and J usage is TRBJ2-1; D remains unclear. The germline gives CDR1 SGHDT, CDR2 YYEEEE. There are 12 residues in the CDR3. V lost 4 bases and J 7 bases, leaving 9 bases between the germline ends. CDR3 sequence: CASSIVLNEQFF. The CDR3, as DNA: TGTGCCAGCAGCATAGTACTAAATGAGCAGTTCTTC. Looking up the rest from reference TRBV5-6 and TRBJ2-1 gives the full variable domain: DAGVTQSPTHLIKTRGQQVTLRCSPKSGHDTVSWYQQALGQGPQFIFQYYEEEERQRGNFPDRFSGHQFPNYSSELNVNALLLGDSALYLCASSIVLNEQFFGPGTRLTVL.

This chain connects TRBV3-1 to TRBJ1-6, with no clear D. Germline V lookup: CDR1 LGHDT, CDR2 YNNKEL (reference sequence). The V end was cut by 1 base, the J end by 7 bases, with 11 bases between. This CDR3 has 15 amino acids. The CDR3 region has the DNA TGTGCCAGCAGCCAAGCCTCAACGGTGAATTCACCCCTCCACTTT. This translates into CASSQASTVNSPLHF.

This rearrangement joins TRBV6-5 to TRBJ1-1, with D unresolved. Germline assignment: CDR1 MNHEY and CDR2 SVGAGI. The CDR3 has 15 amino acids. Trimming removed 10 bases at V and 1 base at J, with 19 bases between. CDR3 in DNA: TGTGCCACCATCATCCGGTCGAAAAAGAACACTGAAGCTTTCTTT. Translation gives CATIIRSKKNTEAFF.

About this clonotype itself: At one end the junction does not follow the germline gene, possibly because of a read error. The J gene is TRBJ1-2, the V gene TRBV11-2, with D possibly TRBD1 on 6 matching bases. CDR3 size: 13 residues. Germline CDR1 and CDR2: SGHAT and FQNNGV. This CDR3 reads CASSSTGNSGYTF. CDR3 in DNA: TGTGCCAGCAGCTCAACAGGGAACTCTGGCTACACCTTC.

The chain links TRBV5-1 to TRBJ2-7, with a tentative D call TRBD1 (6 bases). From germline, CDR1 is SGHRS and CDR2 YFSETQ. This CDR3 comprises 15 residues. Trimming left V 0 bases short and J 3 bases short, with 13 bases between. The CDR3 here is CASSLVGQWDYEQYF. The CDR3, as DNA: TGCGCCAGCAGCTTGGTAGGACAGTGGGACTACGAGCAGTACTTC. The variable domain in full, with the rest retrieved from reference TRBV5-1 and TRBJ2-7, is KAGVTQTPRYLIKTRGQQVTLSCSPISGHRSVSWYQQTPGQGLQFLFEYFSETQRNKGNFPGRFSGRQFSNSRSEMNVSTLELGDSALYLCASSLVGQWDYEQYFGPGTRLTVT.

V and J are TRBV5-1 and TRBJ1-2, with D maybe TRBD1 (6 bases). With 0 bases removed from V and 8 bases from J, the gap between germline ends came to 14 bases. Germline CDR1 is SGHRS and CDR2 is YFSETQ. There are 14 residues in the CDR3. CDR3 nucleotides: TGCGCCAGCAGCTTGGAACAGGGCATTCGCGGCTACACCTTC. Translated, it gives CASSLEQGIRGYTF.

V is TRBV5-1 and J is TRBJ2-7, with 12 bases matching TRBD1. CDR1 SGHRS and CDR2 YFSETQ come from the germline V gene. The CDR3 sequence is 14 residues long. J was trimmed by 6 bases and V by 3 bases; bases with no gene match: 4. DNA of the CDR3: TGCGCCAGCAGCTGGGGACAGGGGGCCCTCGAGCAGTACTTC. Translation: CASSWGQGALEQYF.

This clonotype was observed once. The CDR3 sequence is CASSEVRDPSSYEQYF. The CDR3 DNA is TGTGCCAGCAGTGAAGTGCGGGACCCCAGCTCCTACGAGCAGTACTTC. This chain joins TRBV2 and TRBJ2-7; D may be TRBD2 (6 bases). V was trimmed by 1 base and J by 0 bases, leaving 13 bases between them. From germline, CDR1 is SNHLY and CDR2 FYNNEI. This CDR3 comprises 16 residues. The entire variable domain, with the rest obtained from reference TRBV2 and TRBJ2-7, is as follows: EPEVTQTPSHQVTQMGQEVILRCVPISNHLYFYWYRQILGQKVEFLVSFYNNEISEKSEIFDDQFSVERPDGSNFTLKIRSTKLEDSAMYFCASSEVRDPSSYEQYFGPGTRLTVT.

Turning to this clonotype: At one of its ends the junction is not consistent with the germline gene, which may arise from a read error. CDR3 residues: CVINRGQGQGGEQYF. The CDR3 coding sequence is TGTGTCATCAATAGGGGGCAGGGACAGGGCGGAGAGCAGTACTTC. The genes are TRBV10-3 and TRBJ2-7, with 9 bases matching TRBD1. Looked up from germline, CDR1 is ENHRY and CDR2 is SYGVKD. The CDR3 contains 15 residues.

The chain combines TRBV7-8 with TRBJ2-3; possibly TRBD2 for D (5 bases). The V and J ends lost 2 bases and 0 bases respectively, with 9 bases between them. CDR3 length: 15 amino acids. The germline V gene has CDR1 SGHVS and CDR2 FQNEAQ. CDR3 nucleotides: TGTGCCAGCAGCTTATGGGAGACCAGCACAGATACGCAGTATTTT. This translates into CASSLWETSTDTQYF.

The gene calls are TRBV7-2 and TRBJ2-3; perhaps TRBD1 as D (5 bases). Trimming removed 5 bases at V and 8 bases at J, with 8 bases between. The CDR3 covers 11 residues. Germline V gene sequence: CDR1 SGHTA, CDR2 FQGNSA. CDR3 region: CASSTQGTQYF. In nucleotides, the CDR3 is TGTGCCAGCAGCACCCAGGGTACGCAGTATTTT.

The chain couples TRBV28 to TRBJ2-7, with D perhaps TRBD2 (6 bases). The germline V and J ends were trimmed by 7 bases and 0 bases, with 13 bases remaining between them. CDR1 and CDR2 from the germline V gene are MDHEN and SYDVKM. The CDR3 is 14 residues long. CDR3 sequence: CASTEGIYSYEQYF. DNA for the CDR3: TGTGCCAGCACGGAGGGCATTTACTCCTACGAGCAGTACTTC.

The rearrangement joins TRBV27 to TRBJ2-5, with no clear D. The germline V gene encodes CDR1 MNHEY and CDR2 SMNVEV (reference sequence). The V end was cut by 3 bases, the J end by 11 bases, with 13 bases between. The CDR3 spans 12 residues. CDR3 region: CASSFRDNEQYF. In DNA form, the CDR3 reads TGTGCCAGCAGTTTCCGTGACAATGAGCAGTACTTC.

The chain couples TRBV5-1 to TRBJ2-1; 7 bases line up with TRBD2. After removal of 4 bases from V and 0 bases from J, the junction contained 13 bases not matched to a gene. Germline CDR1 reads SGHRS; CDR2 reads YFSETQ. The CDR3 consists of 18 residues. The CDR3 region has the DNA TGCGCCAGCAGCCTGAGTAAGACTAGCAGGAGCTCCTACAATGAGCAGTTCTTC. This encodes CASSLSKTSRSSYNEQFF.

J is TRBJ2-7 and V is TRBV6-2 or TRBV6-3, with 11 bases that match TRBD1. CDR3 length: 22 residues. Germline-derived CDR1 and CDR2 are MNHEY and SVGEGT. V was pared by 2 bases and J by 2 bases, with 23 bases of the junction left unmatched. CDR3: CASSYRTGGAETSGPLTYEQYF. As DNA, the CDR3 is TGTGCCAGCAGTTACCGGACAGGGGGCGCGGAGACTAGCGGTCCACTCACCTACGAGCAGTACTTC.

This sequence joins TRBV4-1 and TRBJ2-1, with D possibly called TRBD1 or TRBD2 (6 bases each). Per germline, CDR1 MGHRA and CDR2 YSYEKL. With 3 bases removed from V and 10 bases from J, the gap between germline ends came to 22 bases. This CDR3 spans 16 amino acids. The DNA of the CDR3 is TGCGCCAGCAGCCAGAGGGGGGACGGGAGTTCCTACGAGCAGTTCTTC. This gives the protein CASSQRGDGSSYEQFF.

This chain uses TRBV6-1 with TRBJ1-1, with D perhaps matching TRBD1 (5 bases). The CDR3 loop spans 15 amino acids. Germline values: CDR1 MNHNS, CDR2 SASEGT. V dropped 2 bases and J dropped 0 bases, with 10 bases sitting between them. The CDR3 DNA sequence: TGTGCCAGCAGTGAATCGCGGGGGATGAACACTGAAGCTTTCTTT. Translated, it gives CASSESRGMNTEAFF.

The genes are TRBV5-1 and TRBJ2-5; possibly TRBD2 for D (6 bases). Germline loops: CDR1 SGHRS, CDR2 YFSETQ. V lost 0 bases to trimming and J lost 11 bases, with 26 bases between them. The CDR3 consists of 17 residues. The chain's CDR3 is CASSLEGGTLRRDDQYF. The DNA of the CDR3 is TGCGCCAGCAGCTTGGAGGGCGGGACCCTTAGGCGGGATGATCAGTACTTC. The full variable domain, rest sourced from reference TRBV5-1 and TRBJ2-5, is KAGVTQTPRYLIKTRGQQVTLSCSPISGHRSVSWYQQTPGQGLQFLFEYFSETQRNKGNFPGRFSGRQFSNSRSEMNVSTLELGDSALYLCASSLEGGTLRRDDQYFGPGTRLLVL.

The chain recombines TRBV10-1 with TRBJ2-4; D gene ambiguous. The better agreement between TRBJ2-7 and the DNA end casts doubt on the J call. Germline V CDR1 and CDR2: WNHNN, SYGVQD (reference sequence). There are 11 residues in the CDR3. The CDR3 nucleotides are TGCGCCAGCAGTGTGTTGGGCGAGCAGTACTTC. It specifies CASSVLGEQYF.

The CDR3 spells CAIRAGTAPYEQYF. As DNA, the CDR3 is TGTGCCATCAGAGCCGGGACAGCTCCCTACGAGCAGTACTTC. This rearrangement joins TRBV10-3 to TRBJ2-7, with 7 positions matching TRBD1. The CDR3 runs to 14 residues. V shed 6 bases and J 2 bases; nucleotides not matched to a gene: 7. CDR1 is ENHRY and CDR2 is SYGVKD in the germline V gene.

This chain links TRBV7-9 with TRBJ1-2; TRBD1 might be the D (6 bases). This CDR3 comprises 14 residues. V was shortened by 6 bases and J by 0 bases, with 11 bases between the two germline ends. Germline CDR1 reads SEHNR; CDR2 reads FQNEAQ (reference sequence). CDR3 loop: CASRVGGTNYGYTF. The CDR3 region has the DNA TGTGCCAGCAGGGTAGGGGGAACTAACTATGGCTACACCTTC.

The J gene is TRBJ2-1, the V gene TRBV27, with 12 bases lining up with TRBD2. J gave up 5 bases and V 3 bases, and 11 bases lay outside the gene matches. This CDR3 region has 18 residues. Germline V gene sequence: CDR1 MNHEY, CDR2 SMNVEV (reference sequence). The CDR3 here is CASSLGLAGGNRNNEQFF. Written as DNA, the CDR3 is TGTGCCAGCAGTTTGGGTCTAGCGGGAGGGAACCGAAACAATGAGCAGTTCTTC.

V and J are TRBV6-5 and TRBJ1-4; the D is unclear. Between the trimmed V and J ends, which lost 6 bases and 2 bases, there was a span of 7 bases. The CDR3 covers 13 residues. Germline V gives CDR1 MNHEY, CDR2 SVGAGI. The CDR3 sequence: CASRDSTNEKLFF. The CDR3 nucleotides read TGTGCCAGCAGGGACTCTACTAATGAAAAACTGTTTTTT.

In its sample, this clonotype was seen once. The chain joins TRBV20-1 to TRBJ1-2, with D possibly TRBD1 on 5 matching bases. Per germline, CDR1 DFQATT and CDR2 SNEGSKA (reference sequence). The CDR3 is 13 amino acids. The V gene lost 7 bases and the J gene lost 4 bases, with 16 bases spanning the gap. CDR3 nucleotides: TGCAGTGATACGGGGAGAGGGGTCTATGGCTACACCTTC. Amino acids: CSDTGRGVYGYTF.

The CDR3 is CATSNTGTMGRIHEQYF. The CDR3 nucleotides are TGTGCCACCAGTAATACCGGGACTATGGGCAGGATCCACGAGCAGTACTTC. This chain joins TRBV24-1 and TRBJ2-5, with 7 bases fitting TRBD2. The assigned J gene may be wrong: the sequence end matches TRBJ2-7 better. From germline, CDR1 is KGHDR and CDR2 SFDVKD. The CDR3 is 17 residues long.

This clonotype came up a few times. The chain recombines TRBV21-1 with TRBJ2-5; no check of the table's D call, TRBD1, against the DNA was made. TRBV21-1 is a listed pseudogene. The CDR3 length is 18 residues. CDR3 sequence: CASSRSGTGGYNQETQYF. The CDR3 coding sequence is TGTGCCAGCAGCAGATCCGGGACAGGGGGCTATAACCAAGAGACCCAGTACTTC.

V usage is TRBV28 and J usage is TRBJ2-1; the match to TRBD1 covers 7 bases. Trimming removed 5 bases from V and 5 bases from J; junction bases left unmatched: 9. CDR1 is MDHEN and CDR2 is SYDVKM in the germline V gene. The CDR3 is 15 residues long. The CDR3 region has the DNA TGTGCCAGCAGTCCCGGGACAGCCTTCCACAATGAGCAGTTCTTC. Protein sequence: CASSPGTAFHNEQFF.

A few counts support this clonotype. V usage is TRBV24-1 and J usage is TRBJ2-3, with TRBD1 identical over 8 bases. This CDR3 comprises 15 residues. The germline CDR1 and CDR2 sequences are KGHDR and SFDVKD. The J segment lost 5 bases and the V segment lost 5 bases, leaving 8 bases of the junction unmatched. CDR3 nucleotides: TGTGCCACCAGTGTCCGGACAGGGTTAGAAGATACGCAGTATTTT. Its translation is CATSVRTGLEDTQYF.

This clonotype was seen only a few times. The rearrangement uses TRBV7-2 and TRBJ2-7; 7 nucleotides agree with TRBD2. V gave up 1 base and J gave up 0 bases; unmatched junction bases: 3. CDR1 and CDR2 (germline): SGHTA, FQGNSA. This CDR3 region has 15 residues. The CDR3 protein is CASSLVGTNSYEQYF. The CDR3 DNA is TGTGCCAGCAGCTTAGTAGGGACTAACTCCTACGAGCAGTACTTC.

This clonotype was observed many times. This chain joins TRBV7-9 and TRBJ2-7; 7 bases match TRBD2. Germline CDR1 reads SEHNR; CDR2 reads FQNEAQ (reference sequence). The junction had 16 bases not matched to a gene; V was cut back by 5 bases and J by 9 bases. This CDR3 is built from 15 residues. The CDR3 loop reads CASSLASSGIGGQYF. The CDR3 DNA is TGTGCCAGCAGCCTTGCGTCTAGCGGTATAGGAGGGCAGTACTTC.